This record looks at one T cell receptor (beta chain) sequence and its context. Primers: 60 Vbeta forward and 13 Jbeta reverse. Data came from immunoSEQ multiplex PCR; TCRdb stores just in-frame clones and leaves some out. Among 200,000 or so clones listed, 65% to 90% were seen once. The data were taken from a study of cytomegalovirus exposure and HLA in healthy donors. The clonotype originates from a girl aged 5-17 years in good health and CMV-seronegative. Specimen: PBMCs.

For the CDR3, the DNA is TGTGCCAGTAGCGAACATCCACCCCCAGATACGCAGTATTTT. This codes for CASSEHPPPDTQYF. The rearrangement joins TRBV19 to TRBJ2-3, with D uncertain. CDR3 length: 14 residues. The V and J ends lost 6 bases and 4 bases respectively, with 14 bases between them. Germline V gene sequence: CDR1 LNHDA, CDR2 SQIVND (reference sequence). The variable domain in full, with the rest retrieved from reference TRBV19 and TRBJ2-3, is DGGITQSPKYLFRKEGQNVTLSCEQNLNHDAMYWYRQDPGQGLRLIYYSQIVNDFQKGDIAEGYSVSREKKESFPLTVTSAQKNPTAFYLCASSEHPPPDTQYFGPGTRLTVL.